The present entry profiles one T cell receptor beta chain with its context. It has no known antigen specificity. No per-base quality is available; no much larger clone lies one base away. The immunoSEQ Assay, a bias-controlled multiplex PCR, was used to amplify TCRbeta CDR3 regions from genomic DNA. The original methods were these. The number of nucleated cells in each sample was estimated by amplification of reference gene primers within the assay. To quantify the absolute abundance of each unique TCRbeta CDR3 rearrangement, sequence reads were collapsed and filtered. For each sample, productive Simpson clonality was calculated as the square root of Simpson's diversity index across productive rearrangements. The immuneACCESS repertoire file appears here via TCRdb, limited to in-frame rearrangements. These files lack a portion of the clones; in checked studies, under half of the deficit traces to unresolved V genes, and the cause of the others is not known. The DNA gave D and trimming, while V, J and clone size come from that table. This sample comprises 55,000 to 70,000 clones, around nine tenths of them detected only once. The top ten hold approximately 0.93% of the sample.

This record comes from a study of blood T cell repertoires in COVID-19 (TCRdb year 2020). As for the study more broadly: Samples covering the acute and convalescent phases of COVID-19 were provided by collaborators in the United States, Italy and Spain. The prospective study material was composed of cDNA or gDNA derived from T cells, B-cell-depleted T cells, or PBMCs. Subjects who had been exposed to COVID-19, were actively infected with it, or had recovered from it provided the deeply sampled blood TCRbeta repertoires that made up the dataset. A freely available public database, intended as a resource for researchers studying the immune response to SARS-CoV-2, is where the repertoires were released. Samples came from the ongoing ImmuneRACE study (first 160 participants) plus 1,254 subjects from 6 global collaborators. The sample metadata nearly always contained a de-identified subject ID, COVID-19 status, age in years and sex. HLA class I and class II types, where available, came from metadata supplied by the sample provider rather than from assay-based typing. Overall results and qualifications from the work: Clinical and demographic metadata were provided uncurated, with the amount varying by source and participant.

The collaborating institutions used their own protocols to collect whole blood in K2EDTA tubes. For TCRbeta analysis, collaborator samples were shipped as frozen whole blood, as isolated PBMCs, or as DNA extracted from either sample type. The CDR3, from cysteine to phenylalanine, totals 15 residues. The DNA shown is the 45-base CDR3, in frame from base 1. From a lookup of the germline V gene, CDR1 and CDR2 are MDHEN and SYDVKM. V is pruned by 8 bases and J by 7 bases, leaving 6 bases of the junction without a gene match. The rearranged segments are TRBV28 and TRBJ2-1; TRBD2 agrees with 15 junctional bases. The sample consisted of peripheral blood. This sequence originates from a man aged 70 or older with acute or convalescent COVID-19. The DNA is TGTGCCAGCCGAGGACTAGCGGGAGGGGAAAATGAGCAGTTCTTC. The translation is CASRGLAGGENEQFF.